This T cell receptor (beta chain) was profiled in a study of T cells in Graves' hyperthyroidism and ophthalmopathy. RNA transcripts were the template for amplifying TCR beta CDR3 regions. A set of HTBI primers served as the primers for a first-round RT-PCR of the TCR CDR3. TCRdb re-called the multiplex PCR reads through MiXCR, storing one row per CDR3 protein. The data show some 800,000 distinct CDR3 sequences, with roughly 40% seen just once and around 9.3% held by the top ten. This clonotype was observed a few times. The CDR3 has 15 residues. Germline CDR1 is SGHDN and CDR2 is FVKESK. The J segment lost 3 bases and the V segment lost 1 base, leaving 3 bases of the junction unmatched.

This clonotype was sampled from a man aged 18 to 30 with Graves' hyperthyroidism. The chain recombines TRBV14 with TRBJ2-7; TRBD2 matches at 10 bases. Input material: blood. Here the CDR3 reads CASSQAERGGYEQYF. The CDR3 region has the DNA TGTGCCAGCAGCCAAGCCGAGCGGGGGGGCTACGAGCAGTACTTC. The full variable domain, rest sourced from reference TRBV14 and TRBJ2-7, is EAGVTQFPSHSVIEKGQTVTLRCDPISGHDNLYWYRRVMGKEIKFLLHFVKESKQDESGMPNNRFLAERTGGTYSTLKVQPAELEDSGVYFCASSQAERGGYEQYFGPGTRLTVT.